The 17 T cell receptor beta chains in this list originate from one sample, sequenced in a study of T cells in Graves' hyperthyroidism and ophthalmopathy. Amplification targeted TCR beta CDR3 regions from RNA transcripts. The HTBI primer set served for first-round RT-PCR of the TCR CDR3. A single record per CDR3 protein comes from TCRdb applying MiXCR to the multiplex PCR reads. This table holds roughly 500,000 distinct CDR3 sequences, 15% to 20% found once. Sequenced input: blood. The source is a woman aged 25 to 39 with Graves' ophthalmopathy.

This clonotype was counted at least ten times. The J gene is TRBJ2-7, the V gene TRBV30, with D hard to call. V lost 2 bases, J lost 3 bases, and 17 bases lay in between. This CDR3 region has 15 residues. Germline V gene sequence: CDR1 GTSNPN, CDR2 SVGIG (reference sequence). In DNA, the CDR3 is TGTGCCTGGAGTCCTCAAACTGGAGCAGACTACGAGCAGTACTTC. It specifies CAWSPQTGADYEQYF.

The table lists this clonotype with many counts. The gene calls are TRBV20-1 and TRBJ2-5; no clear D. Trimming shortened V by 5 bases and J by 5 bases, and 15 bases separated the two germline ends. Germline CDR1 reads DFQATT; CDR2 reads SNEGSKA (reference sequence). CDR3 length equals 13 residues. The CDR3 DNA sequence: TGCAGTGCTGTAGATACCGTGGGGGAGACCCAGTACTTC. Its translation: CSAVDTVGETQYF.

This chain connects TRBV29-1 to TRBJ2-3, with 7 bases that match TRBD2. The CDR3 covers 17 residues. With V trimmed by 4 bases and J by 7 bases, 20 bases remained unmatched. CDR1 is SQVTM, CDR2 ANQGSEA, per germline. The CDR3 nucleotides are TGCAGCGTTGTAATTCTGCGGGAGTTTACCCTTGGGAATACGCAGTATTTT. This sequence encodes CSVVILREFTLGNTQYF.

This clonotype was detected ten times or more. The chain couples TRBV7-2 to TRBJ2-7; 8 bases map to TRBD1. The ends lost 0 bases at V and 2 bases at J; junction bases unmatched: 6. This CDR3 is 16 amino acids long. Germline CDR1 SGHTA, CDR2 FQGNSA. The chain's CDR3 is CASSLAPGTGAYEQYF. The CDR3 DNA reads TGTGCCAGCAGCTTAGCGCCCGGGACAGGAGCCTACGAGCAGTACTTC.

This clonotype was recorded a few times. The chain couples TRBV4-3 to TRBJ2-3; D might be TRBD1 (5 bases). This CDR3 is built from 17 residues. V lost 0 bases and J lost 6, with 19 bases in between. Germline V gene sequence: CDR1 LGHNA, CDR2 YSLEER. CDR3 sequence reads: CASSQDLIGVGDDTQYF. The CDR3 bases are TGCGCCAGCAGCCAAGACCTGATCGGTGTAGGGGATGATACGCAGTATTTT.

This chain connects TRBV9 to TRBJ2-6; 7 bases map to TRBD1. The V and J ends lost 0 bases and 3 bases, in that order; junction bases with no gene match: 6. The CDR3 covers 17 residues. Germline V gene sequence: CDR1 SGDLS, CDR2 YYNGEE. The CDR3 nucleotides are TGTGCCAGCAGCGTAGTCAGCAGGGGGTATGGGGCCAACGTCCTGACTTTC. It yields the protein CASSVVSRGYGANVLTF. Full variable domain (remainder filled in from reference TRBV9 and TRBJ2-6): DSGVTQTPKHLITATGQRVTLRCSPRSGDLSVYWYQQSLDQGLQFLIQYYNGEERAKGNILERFSAQQFPDLHSELNLSSLELGDSALYFCASSVVSRGYGANVLTFGAGSRLTVL.

This clonotype was observed at least ten times. CDR3 region: CASSKGQGYYEQFF. The CDR3 DNA reads TGTGCCAGCAGCAAGGGACAGGGGTACTATGAGCAGTTCTTC. This chain connects TRBV6-1 to TRBJ2-1; 10 bases are shared with TRBD1. CDR3 size: 14 residues. CDR1 and CDR2 (germline): MNHNS, SASEGT. J was trimmed by 8 bases and V by 6 bases; bases with no gene match: 7.

A single count supports this clonotype. The chain couples TRBV9 to TRBJ2-2; perhaps TRBD1 as D (6 bases). The CDR3 runs to 15 residues. Per the germline V gene, CDR1 is SGDLS and CDR2 is YYNGEE. With 0 bases removed from V and 6 bases from J, the gap between germline ends came to 12 bases. The CDR3 bases are TGTGCCAGCAGCGTAGAGGTCCAGGGGCCCGGGGAGCTGTTTTTT. This gives the protein CASSVEVQGPGELFF.

The V gene is TRBV24-1, the J gene TRBJ2-7, with 7 bases that match TRBD1. Trimming cost V 12 bases and J 1 base; bases outside gene matches: 11. Looked up from germline, CDR1 is KGHDR and CDR2 is SFDVKD. The CDR3 runs 14 residues. The chain's CDR3 is CASASGDSSYEQYF. The CDR3 DNA follows: TGTGCCTCCGCGTCAGGGGACAGTTCCTACGAGCAGTACTTC.

V is TRBV7-9 and J is TRBJ1-4; D not resolved. Germline assignment: CDR1 SEHNR and CDR2 FQNEAQ (reference sequence). The CDR3 covers 12 residues. V was pared by 7 bases and J by 12 bases, with 15 bases between. Here the CDR3 DNA reads TGTGCCAGCACCCATGGTCGGACGGAACTGTTTTTT. Translating it yields CASTHGRTELFF.

In DNA, the CDR3 is TGTGCCAGCAGGCCCCCCGGGACACTCTTTAACTATGGCTACACCTTC. It translates to CASRPPGTLFNYGYTF. This rearrangement joins TRBV6-1 to TRBJ1-2; tentatively, D is TRBD1 (6 bases). The CDR3 totals 16 residues. CDR1 MNHNS and CDR2 SASEGT come from the germline V gene. The V end lost 6 bases, the J end lost 1 base, and 18 bases lay between the germline ends.

This clonotype has at least ten counts. This chain connects TRBV2 to TRBJ1-4, with 9 bases that match TRBD1. The CDR3 is made up of 16 amino acids. After removal of 3 bases from V and 8 bases from J, the junction contained 10 bases not matched to a gene. CDR1 SNHLY and CDR2 FYNNEI come from the germline V gene. The CDR3 nucleotides are TGTGCCAGCAGTGACGAGGACAGACAGGGGGGCGAAAAACTGTTTTTT. Amino acids: CASSDEDRQGGEKLFF.

The rearrangement uses TRBV28 and TRBJ2-7; 9 bases line up with TRBD2. This CDR3 is 15 amino acids long. The germline CDR1 and CDR2 sequences are MDHEN and SYDVKM. After removal of 1 base from V and 9 bases from J, the junction contained 10 bases not matched to a gene. The CDR3 reads CASSLFGAGGFGQYF. CDR3 bases: TGTGCCAGCAGTTTATTCGGAGCGGGAGGCTTCGGGCAGTACTTC.

This chain uses TRBV6-5 with TRBJ1-1; D is uncertain. There are 15 residues in the CDR3. Germline V gene data show CDR1 as MNHEY and CDR2 as SVGAGI. V lost 4 bases, J lost 0 bases, and 12 bases lay in between. This chain's CDR3 is CASSSPQIMNTEAFF. The CDR3 DNA reads as TGTGCCAGCAGTTCACCTCAGATCATGAACACTGAAGCTTTCTTT.

The chain recombines TRBV6-2 or TRBV6-3 with TRBJ1-1; 7 bases fit TRBD1. The germline V gene has CDR1 MNHEY and CDR2 SVGEGT. After removal of 5 bases from V and 4 bases from J, the junction contained 16 bases not matched to a gene. The length of the CDR3 is 17 residues. CDR3 DNA: TGTGCCAGCAGTGGTGGGGAGGACAGGCTAAGACTCACTGAAGCTTTCTTT. Translating it yields CASSGGEDRLRLTEAFF.

This clonotype was seen many times. The CDR3 protein is CASSPIGSNTEAFF. The CDR3 bases are TGTGCCAGCTCACCAATAGGGTCGAACACTGAAGCTTTCTTT. This chain links TRBV18 with TRBJ1-1; D remains ambiguous. The length of the CDR3 is 14 residues. Germline CDR1 is KGHSH and CDR2 is LQKENI. The V end was cut by 2 bases, the J end by 1 base, with 8 bases between.

This clonotype was recorded many times. This sequence joins TRBV2 and TRBJ2-1, with TRBD2 matching 7 bases. Unmatched junction bases numbered 1, after V lost 4 bases and J lost 1 base. CDR1 SNHLY and CDR2 FYNNEI come from the germline V gene. The CDR3 is 14 amino acids. The CDR3 nucleotides read TGTGCCAGCAGTGGCGGGAGTTCCTACAATGAGCAGTTCTTC. Its translation: CASSGGSSYNEQFF.